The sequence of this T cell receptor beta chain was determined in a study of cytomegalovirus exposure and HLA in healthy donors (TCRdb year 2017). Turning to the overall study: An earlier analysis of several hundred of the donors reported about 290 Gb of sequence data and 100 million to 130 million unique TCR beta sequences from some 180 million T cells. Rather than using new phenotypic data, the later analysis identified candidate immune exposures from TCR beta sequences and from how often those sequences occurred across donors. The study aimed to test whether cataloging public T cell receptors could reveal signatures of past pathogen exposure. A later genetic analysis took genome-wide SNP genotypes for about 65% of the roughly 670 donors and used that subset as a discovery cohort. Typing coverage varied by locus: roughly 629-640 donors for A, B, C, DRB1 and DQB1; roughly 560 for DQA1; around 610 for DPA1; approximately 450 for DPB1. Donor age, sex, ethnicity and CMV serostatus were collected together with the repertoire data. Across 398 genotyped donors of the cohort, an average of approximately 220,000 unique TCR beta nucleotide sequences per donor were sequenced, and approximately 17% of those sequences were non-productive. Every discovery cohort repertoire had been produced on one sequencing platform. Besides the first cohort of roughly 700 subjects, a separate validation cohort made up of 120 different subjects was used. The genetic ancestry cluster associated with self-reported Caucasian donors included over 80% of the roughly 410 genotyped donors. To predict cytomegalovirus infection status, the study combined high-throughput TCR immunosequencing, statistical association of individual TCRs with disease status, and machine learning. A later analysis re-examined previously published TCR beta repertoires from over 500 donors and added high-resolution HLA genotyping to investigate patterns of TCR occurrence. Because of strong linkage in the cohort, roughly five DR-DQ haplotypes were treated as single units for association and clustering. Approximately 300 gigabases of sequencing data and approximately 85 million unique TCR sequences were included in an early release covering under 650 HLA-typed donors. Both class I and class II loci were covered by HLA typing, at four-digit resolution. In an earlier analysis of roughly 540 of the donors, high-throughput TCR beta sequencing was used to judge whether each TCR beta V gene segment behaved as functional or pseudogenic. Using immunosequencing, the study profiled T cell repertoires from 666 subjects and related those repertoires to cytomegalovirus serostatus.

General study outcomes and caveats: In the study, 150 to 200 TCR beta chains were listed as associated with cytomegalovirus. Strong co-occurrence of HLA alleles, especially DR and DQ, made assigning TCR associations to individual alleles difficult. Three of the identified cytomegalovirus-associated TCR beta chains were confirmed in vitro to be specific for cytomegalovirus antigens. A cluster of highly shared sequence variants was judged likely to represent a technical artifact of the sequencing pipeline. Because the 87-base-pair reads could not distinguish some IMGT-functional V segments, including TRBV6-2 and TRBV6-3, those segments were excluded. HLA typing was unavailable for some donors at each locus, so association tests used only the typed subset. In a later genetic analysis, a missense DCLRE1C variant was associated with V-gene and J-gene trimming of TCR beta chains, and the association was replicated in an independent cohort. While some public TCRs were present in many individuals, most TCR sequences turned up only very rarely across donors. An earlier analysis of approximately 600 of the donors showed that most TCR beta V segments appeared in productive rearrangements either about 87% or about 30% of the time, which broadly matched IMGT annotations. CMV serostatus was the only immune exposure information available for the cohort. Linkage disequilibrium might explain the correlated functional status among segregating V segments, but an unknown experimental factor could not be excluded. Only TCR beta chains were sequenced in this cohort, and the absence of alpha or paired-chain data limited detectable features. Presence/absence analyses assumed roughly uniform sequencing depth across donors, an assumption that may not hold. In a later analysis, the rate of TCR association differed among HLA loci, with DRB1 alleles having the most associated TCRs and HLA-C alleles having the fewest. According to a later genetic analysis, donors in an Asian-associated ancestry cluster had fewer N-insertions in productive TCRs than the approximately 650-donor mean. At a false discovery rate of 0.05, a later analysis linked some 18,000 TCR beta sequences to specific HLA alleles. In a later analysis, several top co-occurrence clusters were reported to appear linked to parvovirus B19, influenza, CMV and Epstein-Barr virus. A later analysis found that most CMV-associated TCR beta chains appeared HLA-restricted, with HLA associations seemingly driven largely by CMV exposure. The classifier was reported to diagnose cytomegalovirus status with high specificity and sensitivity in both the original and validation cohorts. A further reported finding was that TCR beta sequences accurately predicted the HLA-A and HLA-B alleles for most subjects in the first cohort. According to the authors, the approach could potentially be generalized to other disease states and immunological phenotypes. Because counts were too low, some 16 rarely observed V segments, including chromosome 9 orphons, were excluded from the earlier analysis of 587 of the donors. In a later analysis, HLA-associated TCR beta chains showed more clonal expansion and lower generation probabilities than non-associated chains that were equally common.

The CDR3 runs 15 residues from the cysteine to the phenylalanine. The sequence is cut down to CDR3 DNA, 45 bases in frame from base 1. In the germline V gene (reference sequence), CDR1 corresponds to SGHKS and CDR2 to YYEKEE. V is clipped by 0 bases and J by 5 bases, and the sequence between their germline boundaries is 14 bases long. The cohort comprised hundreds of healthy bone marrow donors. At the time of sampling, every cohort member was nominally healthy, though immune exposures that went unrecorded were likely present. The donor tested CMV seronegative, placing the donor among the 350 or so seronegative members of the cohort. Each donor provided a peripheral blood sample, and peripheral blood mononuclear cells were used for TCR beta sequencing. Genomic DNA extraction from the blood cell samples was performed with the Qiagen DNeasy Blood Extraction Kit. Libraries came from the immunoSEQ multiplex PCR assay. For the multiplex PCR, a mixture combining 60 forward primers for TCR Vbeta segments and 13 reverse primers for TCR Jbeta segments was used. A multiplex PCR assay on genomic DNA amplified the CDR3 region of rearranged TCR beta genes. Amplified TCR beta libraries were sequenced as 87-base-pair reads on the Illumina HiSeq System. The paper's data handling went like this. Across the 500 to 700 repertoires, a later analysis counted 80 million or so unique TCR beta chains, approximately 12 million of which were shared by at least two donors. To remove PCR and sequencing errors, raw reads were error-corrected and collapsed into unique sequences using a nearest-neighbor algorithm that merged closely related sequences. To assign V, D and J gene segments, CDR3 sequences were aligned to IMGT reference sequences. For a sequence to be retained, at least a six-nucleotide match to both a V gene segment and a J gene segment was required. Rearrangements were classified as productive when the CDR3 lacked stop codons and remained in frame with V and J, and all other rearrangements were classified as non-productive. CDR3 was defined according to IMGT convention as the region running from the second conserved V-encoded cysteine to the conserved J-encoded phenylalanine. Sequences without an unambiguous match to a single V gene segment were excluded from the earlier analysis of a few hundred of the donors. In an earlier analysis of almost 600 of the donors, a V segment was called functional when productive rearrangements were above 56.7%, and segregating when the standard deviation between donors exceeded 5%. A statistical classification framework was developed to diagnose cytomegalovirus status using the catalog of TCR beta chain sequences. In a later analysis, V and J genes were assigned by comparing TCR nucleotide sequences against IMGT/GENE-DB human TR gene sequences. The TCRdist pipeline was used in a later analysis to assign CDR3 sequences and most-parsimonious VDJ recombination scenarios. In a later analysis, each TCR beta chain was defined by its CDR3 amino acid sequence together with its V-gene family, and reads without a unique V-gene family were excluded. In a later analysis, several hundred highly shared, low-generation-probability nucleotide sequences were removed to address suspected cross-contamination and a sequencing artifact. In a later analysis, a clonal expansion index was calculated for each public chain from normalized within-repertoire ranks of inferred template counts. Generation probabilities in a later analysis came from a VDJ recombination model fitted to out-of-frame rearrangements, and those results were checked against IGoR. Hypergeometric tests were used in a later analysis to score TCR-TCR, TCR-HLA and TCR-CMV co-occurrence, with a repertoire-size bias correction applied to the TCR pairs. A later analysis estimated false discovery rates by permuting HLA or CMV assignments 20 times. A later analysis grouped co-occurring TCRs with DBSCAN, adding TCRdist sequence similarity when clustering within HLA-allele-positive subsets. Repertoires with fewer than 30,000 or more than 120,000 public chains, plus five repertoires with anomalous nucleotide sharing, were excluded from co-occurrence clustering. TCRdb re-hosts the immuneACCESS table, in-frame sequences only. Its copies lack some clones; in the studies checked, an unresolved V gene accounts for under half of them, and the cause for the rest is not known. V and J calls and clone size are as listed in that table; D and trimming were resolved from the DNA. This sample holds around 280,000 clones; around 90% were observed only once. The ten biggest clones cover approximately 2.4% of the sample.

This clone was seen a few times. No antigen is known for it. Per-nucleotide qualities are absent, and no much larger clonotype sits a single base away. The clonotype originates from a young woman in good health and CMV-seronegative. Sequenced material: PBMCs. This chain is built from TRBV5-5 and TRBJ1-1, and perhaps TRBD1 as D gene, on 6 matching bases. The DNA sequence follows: TGTGCCAGCAGCTTGGGAGGGGGTCTAGGTACTGAAGCTTTCTTT. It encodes CASSLGGGLGTEAFF.